This record concerns one T cell receptor (beta chain) sequence. This sample is drawn from a study of shared clonotypes between healthy human individuals. Trimming removed 0 bases from V and 4 bases from J, with 10 bases in between. The germline V gene encodes CDR1 WSHSY and CDR2 SAAADI. The CDR3 is 15 amino acids. Sequenced by immunoSEQ multiplex PCR; TCRdb stores in-frame clones only, minus some. The sample holds some 790,000 clones, approximately 72% seen once. This receptor was obtained from a young woman in good health. The chain couples TRBV10-2 to TRBJ1-5; D unclear. Sequences were obtained from memory CD4+ T cells sorted from blood. Subset: CD45RA-negative fraction. The chain's CDR3 is CASSESGFWNQPQHF. In DNA form, the CDR3 reads TGCGCCAGCAGTGAGTCTGGCTTTTGGAATCAGCCCCAGCATTTT.